This TCR beta chain is drawn from a study of cytomegalovirus exposure and HLA in healthy donors. In the PCR, 60 Vbeta and 13 Jbeta primers were used. This table comes from immunoSEQ multiplex PCR, and its TCRdb copy is limited to in-frame clones, with some not included. The sample lists around 110,000 clones; approximately 74% were seen once. The V gene lost 11 bases and the J gene lost 10 bases, with 21 bases spanning the gap. The CDR3 sequence is 14 residues long. The germline gives CDR1 SNHLY, CDR2 FYNNEI. The sequenced material came from PBMCs. J is TRBJ1-6 and V is TRBV2; D is unresolved. This sequence originates from a woman aged 40-49 years in good health and CMV-seropositive. The CDR3 DNA is TGTGCCGTCTACTTGTCGGGTAGGCAATCACCCCTCCACTTT. Encoded protein: CAVYLSGRQSPLHF.